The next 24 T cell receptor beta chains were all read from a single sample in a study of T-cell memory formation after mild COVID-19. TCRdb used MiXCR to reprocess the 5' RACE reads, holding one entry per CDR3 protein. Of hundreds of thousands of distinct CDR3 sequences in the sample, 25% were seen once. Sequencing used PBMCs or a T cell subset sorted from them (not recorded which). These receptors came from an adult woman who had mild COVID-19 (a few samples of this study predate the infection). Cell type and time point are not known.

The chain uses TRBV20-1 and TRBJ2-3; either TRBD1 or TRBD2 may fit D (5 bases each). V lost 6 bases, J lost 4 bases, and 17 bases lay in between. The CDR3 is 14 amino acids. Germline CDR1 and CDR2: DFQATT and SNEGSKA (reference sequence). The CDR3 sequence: CSAPRAGRADTQYF. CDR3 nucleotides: TGCAGTGCCCCCAGGGCGGGCCGCGCAGATACGCAGTATTTT.

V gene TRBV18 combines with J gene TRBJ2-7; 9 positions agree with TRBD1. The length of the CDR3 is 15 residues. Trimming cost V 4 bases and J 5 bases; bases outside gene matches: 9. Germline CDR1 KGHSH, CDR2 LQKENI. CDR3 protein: CASSQGQGRGDEQYF. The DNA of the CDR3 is TGTGCCAGCTCACAAGGACAGGGGCGTGGGGACGAGCAGTACTTC.

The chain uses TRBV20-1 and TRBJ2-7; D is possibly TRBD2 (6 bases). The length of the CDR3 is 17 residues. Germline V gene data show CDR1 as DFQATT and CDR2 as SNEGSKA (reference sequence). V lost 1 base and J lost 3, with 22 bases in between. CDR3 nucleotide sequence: TGCAGTGCTAGAGTTCGCCGTGCGGGGATGGTGGGCTACGAGCAGTACTTC. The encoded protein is CSARVRRAGMVGYEQYF.

The CDR3 sequence is CASSSTSANYNEQFF. The CDR3 coding sequence is TGTGCCAGCAGCTCGACTAGCGCGAATTACAATGAGCAGTTCTTC. This chain links TRBV7-9 with TRBJ2-1, with 8 bases lining up with TRBD2. V shed 4 bases, J shed 4 bases, and the junction held 6 bases outside the gene matches. CDR1 and CDR2 (germline): SEHNR, FQNEAQ (reference sequence). CDR3 length: 15 residues.

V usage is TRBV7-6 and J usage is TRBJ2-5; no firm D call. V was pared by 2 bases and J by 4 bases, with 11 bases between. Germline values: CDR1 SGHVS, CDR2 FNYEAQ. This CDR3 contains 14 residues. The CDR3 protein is CASSLPGPGETQYF. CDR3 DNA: TGTGCCAGCAGCTTACCCGGTCCAGGAGAGACCCAGTACTTC.

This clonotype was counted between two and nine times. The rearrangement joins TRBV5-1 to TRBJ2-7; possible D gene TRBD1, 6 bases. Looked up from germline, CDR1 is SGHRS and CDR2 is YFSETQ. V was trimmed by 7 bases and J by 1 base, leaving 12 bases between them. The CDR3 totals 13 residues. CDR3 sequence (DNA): TGCGCCAGCGCAGGGACAAATTCCTACGAGCAGTACTTC. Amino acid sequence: CASAGTNSYEQYF.

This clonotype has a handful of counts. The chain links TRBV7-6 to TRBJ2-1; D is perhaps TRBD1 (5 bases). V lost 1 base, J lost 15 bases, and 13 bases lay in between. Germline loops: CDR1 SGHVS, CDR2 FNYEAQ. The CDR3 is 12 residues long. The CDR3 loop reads CASSLERQGPFF. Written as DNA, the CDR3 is TGTGCCAGCAGCTTAGAGAGGCAGGGTCCGTTCTTC. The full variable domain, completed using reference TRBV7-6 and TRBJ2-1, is GAGVSQSPRYKVTKRGQDVALRCDPISGHVSLYWYRQALGQGPEFLTYFNYEAQQDKSGLPNDRFSAERPEGSISTLTIQRTEQRDSAMYRCASSLERQGPFFGPGTRLTVL.

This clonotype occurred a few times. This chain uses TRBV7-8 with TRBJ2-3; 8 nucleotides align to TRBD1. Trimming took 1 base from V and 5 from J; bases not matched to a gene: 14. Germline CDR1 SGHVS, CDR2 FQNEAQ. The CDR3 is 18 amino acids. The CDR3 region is CASSLVLLSGGDLDTQYF. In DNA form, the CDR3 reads TGTGCCAGCAGCTTAGTATTGTTGTCAGGGGGCGATCTAGATACGCAGTATTTT.

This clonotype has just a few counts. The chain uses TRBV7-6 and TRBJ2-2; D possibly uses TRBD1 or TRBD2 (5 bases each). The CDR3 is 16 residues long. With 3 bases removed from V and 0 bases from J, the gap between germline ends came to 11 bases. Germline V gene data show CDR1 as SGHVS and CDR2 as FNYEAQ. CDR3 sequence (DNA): TGTGCCAGCAGCTTCGGGGCAGGCGCGAACACCGGGGAGCTGTTTTTT. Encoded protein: CASSFGAGANTGELFF.

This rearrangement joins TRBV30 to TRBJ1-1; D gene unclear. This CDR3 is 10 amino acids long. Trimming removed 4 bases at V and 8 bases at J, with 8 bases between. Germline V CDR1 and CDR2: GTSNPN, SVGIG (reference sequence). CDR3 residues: CAWISSEAFF. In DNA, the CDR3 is TGTGCCTGGATTTCATCCGAAGCTTTCTTT.

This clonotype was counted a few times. The CDR3 here is CSARAQGQPQHF. CDR3 nucleotide sequence: TGCAGTGCTAGAGCCCAGGGTCAGCCCCAGCATTTT. The chain joins TRBV20-1 to TRBJ1-5, with a possible D match to TRBD1 (5 bases). Germline V gene sequence: CDR1 DFQATT, CDR2 SNEGSKA (reference sequence). The CDR3 loop spans 12 amino acids. Trimming took off 1 base at V and 6 bases at J, with 7 bases between the two ends.

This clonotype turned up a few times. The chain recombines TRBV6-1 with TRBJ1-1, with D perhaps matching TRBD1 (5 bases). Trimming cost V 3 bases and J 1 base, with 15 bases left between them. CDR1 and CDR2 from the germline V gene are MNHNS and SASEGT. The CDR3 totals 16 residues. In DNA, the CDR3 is TGTGCCAGCAGTGATCCATCGTCGGGACCGAACACTGAAGCTTTCTTT. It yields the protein CASSDPSSGPNTEAFF.

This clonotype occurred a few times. The CDR3 loop is CASSVRGDAGANVLTF. Here the CDR3 DNA reads TGTGCCAGCAGCGTCCGAGGGGATGCTGGGGCCAACGTCCTGACTTTC. This chain joins TRBV9 and TRBJ2-6; tentatively, D is TRBD1 or TRBD2 (5 bases each). There are 16 residues in the CDR3. V was cut by 2 bases and J by 2 bases, with 11 bases left in between. Per the germline V gene, CDR1 is SGDLS and CDR2 is YYNGEE.

CDR3 DNA: TGTGCCAGCAGCCTCCCACGGACTAGCGGGGGGGCCAAGGCCTACGAGCAGTACTTC. It translates to CASSLPRTSGGAKAYEQYF. This chain joins TRBV4-2 and TRBJ2-7; 15 positions match TRBD2. Germline V gene sequence: CDR1 LGHNA, CDR2 YNFKEQ. V lost 4 bases to trimming and J lost 2 bases; unmatched junction nucleotides: 12. There are 19 residues in the CDR3.

The CDR3 loop reads CSVRSGQAGYIQYF. CDR3 bases: TGCAGTGTGAGATCGGGACAGGCTGGCTACATTCAGTACTTC. V and J are TRBV20-1 and TRBJ2-4; TRBD1 aligns across 8 bases. V lost 7 bases to trimming and J lost 8 bases; unmatched junction nucleotides: 13. The V gene's germline CDR1 is DFQATT and CDR2 SNEGSKA (reference sequence). CDR3 length: 14 residues.

As DNA, the CDR3 is TGCGCCAGCAGCTTGGCCGGACTAGCGGGGGGGCAAGAGACCCAGTACTTC. Encoded protein: CASSLAGLAGGQETQYF. The chain uses TRBV5-1 and TRBJ2-5; 15 positions match TRBD2. With V trimmed by 0 bases and J by 2 bases, 2 bases remained unmatched. The germline V gene has CDR1 SGHRS and CDR2 YFSETQ. The CDR3 runs 17 residues.

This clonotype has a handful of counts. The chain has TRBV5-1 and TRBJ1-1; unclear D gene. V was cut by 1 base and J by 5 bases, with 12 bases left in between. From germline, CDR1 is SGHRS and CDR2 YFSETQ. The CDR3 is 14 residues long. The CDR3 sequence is CASSLSLTETEAFF. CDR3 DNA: TGCGCCAGCAGCTTGAGCCTCACCGAGACTGAAGCTTTCTTT.

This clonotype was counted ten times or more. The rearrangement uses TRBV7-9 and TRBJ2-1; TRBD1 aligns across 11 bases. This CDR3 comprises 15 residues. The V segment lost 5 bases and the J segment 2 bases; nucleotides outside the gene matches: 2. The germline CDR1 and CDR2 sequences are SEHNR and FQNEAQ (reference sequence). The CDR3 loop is CASSEGQGAYNEQFF. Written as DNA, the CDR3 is TGTGCCAGCAGCGAGGGACAGGGGGCCTACAATGAGCAGTTCTTC. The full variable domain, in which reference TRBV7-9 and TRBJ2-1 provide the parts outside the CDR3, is DTGVSQNPRHKITKRGQNVTFRCDPISEHNRLYWYRQTLGQGPEFLTYFQNEAQLEKSRLLSDRFSAERPKGSFSTLEIQRTEQGDSAMYLCASSEGQGAYNEQFFGPGTRLTVL.

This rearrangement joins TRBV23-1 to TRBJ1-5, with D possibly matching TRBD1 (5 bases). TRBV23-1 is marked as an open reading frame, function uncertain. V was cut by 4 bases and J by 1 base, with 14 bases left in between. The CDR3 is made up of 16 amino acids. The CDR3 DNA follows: TGCGCCAGCAGTCCAGGCGGGGGTAGAAGCAATCAGCCCCAGCATTTT. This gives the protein CASSPGGGRSNQPQHF.

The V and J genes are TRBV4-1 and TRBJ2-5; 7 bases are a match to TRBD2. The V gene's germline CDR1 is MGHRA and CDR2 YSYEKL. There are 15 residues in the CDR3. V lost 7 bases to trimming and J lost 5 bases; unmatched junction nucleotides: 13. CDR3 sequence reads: CASTLGAGFVETQYF. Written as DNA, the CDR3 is TGCGCCAGCACCCTGGGAGCGGGGTTTGTTGAGACCCAGTACTTC.

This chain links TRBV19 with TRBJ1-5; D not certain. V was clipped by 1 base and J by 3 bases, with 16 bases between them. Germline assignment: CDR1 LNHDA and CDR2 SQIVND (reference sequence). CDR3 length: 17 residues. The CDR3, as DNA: TGTGCCAGTAGTATAGGCCGGGGTGGGCAGTTCAATCAGCCCCAGCATTTT. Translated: CASSIGRGGQFNQPQHF.

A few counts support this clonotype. CDR3 bases: TGTGCCTGGATGGGACTACACGAGACCCAGTACTTC. Amino acid sequence: CAWMGLHETQYF. V usage is TRBV30 and J usage is TRBJ2-5, with 7 bases fitting TRBD2. V lost 4 bases to trimming and J lost 5 bases; unmatched junction nucleotides: 4. Germline CDR1 reads GTSNPN; CDR2 reads SVGIG (reference sequence). The CDR3 is 12 amino acids.

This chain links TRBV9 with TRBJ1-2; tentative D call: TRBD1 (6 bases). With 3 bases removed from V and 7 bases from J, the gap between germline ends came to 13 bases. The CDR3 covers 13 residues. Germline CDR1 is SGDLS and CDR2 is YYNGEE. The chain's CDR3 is CASSELDSSGYTF. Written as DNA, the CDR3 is TGTGCCAGCAGCGAATTGGACAGTAGTGGCTACACCTTC.

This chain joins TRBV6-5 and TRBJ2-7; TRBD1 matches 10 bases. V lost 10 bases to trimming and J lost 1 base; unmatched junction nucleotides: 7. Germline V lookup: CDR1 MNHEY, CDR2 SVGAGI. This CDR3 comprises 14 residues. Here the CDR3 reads CATQKGQGSYEQYF. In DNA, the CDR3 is TGTGCCACTCAGAAGGGACAGGGGTCCTACGAGCAGTACTTC.